A selection of T cell receptor beta chains follows, all from one sample in a study of blood T cell repertoires in COVID-19. Generated by immunoSEQ multiplex PCR, the TCRdb table keeps only in-frame clones and is missing some. The sample has about 300,000 clones; 65% to 90% are singletons. Sequenced input: PBMCs or T cells enriched from blood (not recorded which). The receptors derive from a man aged 30 to 39 who had recovered from COVID-19. The CDR3 runs from the conserved cysteine through the conserved F or W. A D gene is named only where the DNA matches it firmly. Clone size is stated in some rows and not others, as once, few, many or a class when expanded.

d_gene | j_gene | abundance | v_gene | CDR3aa | CDR3nt
TRBD2 | TRBJ2-1 | once | TRBV24-1 | CATSDAKAGEYNEQFF | TGTGCCACCAGTGACGCAAAAGCGGGAGAGTACAATGAGCAGTTCTTC
TRBD2 | TRBJ2-3 | NA | TRBV5-1 | CASSLWGTSGTDTQYF | TGCGCCAGCAGCTTGTGGGGCACTAGCGGCACAGATACGCAGTATTTT
NA | TRBJ1-2 | NA | TRBV27 | CASSPVQGRNYGYTF | TGTGCCAGCAGCCCGGTACAGGGACGGAACTATGGCTACACCTTC
NA | TRBJ1-2 | NA | TRBV5-1 | CASSLQGENYGYTF | TGCGCCAGCAGCTTGCAAGGAGAAAACTATGGCTACACCTTC
NA | TRBJ2-3 | NA | TRBV2 | CASSDQTNTDTQYF | TGTGCCAGCAGCGACCAGACTAACACAGATACGCAGTATTTT
NA | TRBJ2-1 | NA | TRBV10-3 | CAIRQVNEQFF | TGTGCCATCAGACAGGTAAATGAGCAGTTCTTC
TRBD1 | TRBJ2-7 | NA | TRBV6-5 | CASSYRTGAYEQYF | TGTGCCAGCAGTTACCGGACAGGGGCCTACGAGCAGTACTTC
TRBD1 | TRBJ1-1 | NA | TRBV30 | CAWGDRDTEAFF | TGTGCCTGGGGGGACAGGGACACTGAAGCTTTCTTT
TRBD2 | TRBJ2-7 | NA | TRBV11-1 | CASSPLAGGGYEQYF | TGTGCCAGCAGCCCCCTCGCGGGGGGGGGATACGAGCAGTACTTC
TRBD1 | TRBJ1-1 | NA | TRBV6-2/TRBV6-3 | CASSRRQGMNTEAFF | TGTGCCAGCAGCAGACGACAGGGGATGAACACTGAAGCTTTCTTT
TRBD2 | TRBJ2-2 | once | TRBV10-1 | CASSESQPSGDHRGAVF | TGCGCCAGCAGTGAGTCTCAGCCTAGCGGAGACCACCGGGGAGCTGTTTTT
NA | TRBJ1-5 | few | TRBV9 | CASSVGPFSNQPQHF | TGTGCCAGCAGCGTAGGGCCGTTTAGCAATCAGCCCCAGCATTTT
NA | TRBJ2-5 | once | TRBV9 | CASSVTAGNRETQYF | TGTGCCAGCAGCGTAACGGCAGGGAATCGAGAGACCCAGTACTTC
NA | TRBJ1-3 | NA | TRBV28 | CASTFSGGRIMHTIYF | TGTGCCAGCACTTTCAGCGGGGGGCGAATCATGCACACCATATATTTT
NA | TRBJ2-7 | NA | TRBV18 | CASSPTTSSEQYF | TGTGCCAGCTCACCAACCACTAGTAGCGAGCAGTACTTC
NA | TRBJ2-7 | NA | TRBV28 | CASTSLGVSYEQYF | TGTGCCAGCACCTCGTTAGGGGTCTCCTACGAGCAGTACTTC
TRBD1 | TRBJ1-5 | once | TRBV19 | CASSIDPTGSTYSNQPQHF | TGTGCCAGTAGTATAGACCCGACAGGGAGCACCTATAGCAATCAGCCCCAGCATTTT
NA | TRBJ1-6 | NA | TRBV11-2 | CASSLAGELYNSPLHF | TGTGCCAGCAGCTTAGCAGGGGAGCTCTATAATTCACCCCTCCACTTT
NA | TRBJ2-7 | few | TRBV27 | CASGGNRVHEQYF | TGTGCCAGCGGCGGAAACAGGGTCCACGAGCAGTACTTC
NA | TRBJ1-5 | NA | TRBV6-1 | CASSELGGSGNQPQHF | TGTGCCAGCAGTGAACTTGGGGGGTCGGGCAATCAGCCCCAGCATTTT
NA | TRBJ2-2 | NA | TRBV6-5 | CASPRPGTGELFF | TGTGCCAGCCCCCGGCCCGGGACCGGGGAGCTGTTTTTT
TRBD1 | TRBJ1-1 | NA | TRBV6-1 | CASSEDRGYTEAFF | TGTGCCAGCAGTGAAGACAGGGGTTACACTGAAGCTTTCTTT
NA | TRBJ2-3 | NA | TRBV12-2 | CASRAGPRTDTQYF | TGTGCAAGTCGGGCGGGACCGCGCACAGATACGCAGTATTTT
TRBD2 | TRBJ2-1 | NA | TRBV29-1 | CSVEGLAGGFSYNEQFF | TGCAGCGTTGAAGGCCTAGCGGGGGGCTTCTCCTACAATGAGCAGTTCTTC
TRBD2 | TRBJ2-4 | NA | TRBV7-2 | CASSDRLALNSRNIQYF | TGTGCCAGCAGCGATAGACTAGCGCTAAACTCTAGAAACATTCAGTACTTC